Many counts were recorded for the clone carrying this T cell receptor beta chain. Antigen specificity is unknown. The lymph nodes were axillary draining lymph nodes from breast cancer patients. The entry originates in a study of breast tumors, draining lymph nodes, adjacent tissues. General study findings and limits: Most tumor T cells seemingly derive from lymph node, then expand in tumor. That most tumor T cells come from lymph nodes remained unproven. Compared with basal-like, luminal-like tumors shared significantly more repertoire with nontumor tissue.

A single record per CDR3 protein comes from TCRdb applying MiXCR to the multiplex PCR reads. The sample records approximately 89,000 distinct CDR3 sequences, more than 25% being singletons. Trimming cost V 8 bases and J 8 bases, with 19 bases left between them. The CDR3 sequence is 14 residues long. CDR1 MNHNS and CDR2 SASEGT come from the germline V gene. Sequenced input: axillary lymph node tissue. This sequence joins TRBV6-1 and TRBJ2-1; a weak D match, TRBD2 (7 bases). The TCR comes from a female donor with breast cancer. Some clones in this sample may be carry-over from other donors' samples. CDR3 sequence: CASFQGGGWDEQFF. The CDR3 DNA reads as TGTGCCAGCTTCCAGGGAGGGGGGTGGGATGAGCAGTTCTTC.